Listed here are 4 T cell receptor beta chains from one sample, sequenced in a study of shared clonotypes between healthy human individuals. Assay used: immunoSEQ multiplex PCR; TCRdb lists only in-frame clones, some missing. The data show some 550,000 clones, around 97% seen once. Sequencing was carried out using naive CD4+ T cells sorted from blood. Subset: CD45RA+ positively selected. These receptor sequences come from a woman younger than 45 in good health.

The chain couples TRBV10-3 to TRBJ2-3; D possibly matches TRBD1 or TRBD2 (5 bases each). The CDR3 is 14 residues long. Germline V lookup: CDR1 ENHRY, CDR2 SYGVKD. Between the trimmed V and J ends, which lost 6 bases and 5 bases, there was a span of 15 bases. This CDR3 is CAIRTGTERDTQYF. The CDR3 DNA follows: TGTGCCATCAGAACCGGGACGGAAAGAGATACGCAGTATTTT.

This clone was seen once. The genes are TRBV21-1 and TRBJ2-5; the D call TRBD2 from the table was never checked on the DNA. TRBV21-1 is annotated as a pseudogene. The CDR3 has 15 residues. The CDR3 is CASGDLAGDGETQYF. CDR3 coding DNA: TGTGCCAGCGGCGACCTAGCGGGAGACGGAGAGACCCAGTACTTC.

The rearrangement links TRBV18 to TRBJ2-3; unclear D gene. The CDR3 has 14 amino acids. V shed 0 bases and J shed 1 base, with 5 bases lying between them. Germline lookup yields CDR1 KGHSH and CDR2 LQKENI. Here the CDR3 DNA reads TGTGCCAGCTCACCACCCTTTGGCACAGATACGCAGTATTTT. Translation gives CASSPPFGTDTQYF. Together with reference TRBV18 and TRBJ2-3, the CDR3 gives the full variable domain: NAGVMQNPRHLVRRRGQEARLRCSPMKGHSHVYWYRQLPEEGLKFMVYLQKENIIDESGMPKERFSAEFPKEGPSILRIQQVVRGDSAAYFCASSPPFGTDTQYFGPGTRLTVL.

The rearrangement links TRBV11-2 to TRBJ2-7, with D perhaps TRBD2 (5 bases). CDR1 is SGHAT, CDR2 FQNNGV, per germline. This CDR3 comprises 12 residues. The V gene lost 3 bases and the J gene lost 3 bases, with 6 bases spanning the gap. The chain's CDR3 is CASSLGSYEQYF. CDR3 coding DNA: TGTGCCAGCAGCTTGGGGAGCTACGAGCAGTACTTC.